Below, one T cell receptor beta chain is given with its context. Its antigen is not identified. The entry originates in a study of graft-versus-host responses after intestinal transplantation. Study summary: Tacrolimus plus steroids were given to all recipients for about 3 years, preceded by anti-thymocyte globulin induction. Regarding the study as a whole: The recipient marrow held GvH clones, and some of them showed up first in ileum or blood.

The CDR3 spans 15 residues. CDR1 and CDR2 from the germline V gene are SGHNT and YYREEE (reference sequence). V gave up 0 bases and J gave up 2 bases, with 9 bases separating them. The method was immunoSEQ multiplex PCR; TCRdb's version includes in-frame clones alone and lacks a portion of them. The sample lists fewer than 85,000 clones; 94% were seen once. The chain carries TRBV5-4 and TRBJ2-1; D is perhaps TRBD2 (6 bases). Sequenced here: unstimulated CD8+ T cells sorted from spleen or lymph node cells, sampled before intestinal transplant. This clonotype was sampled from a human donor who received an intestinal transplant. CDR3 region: CASSLGGRTYNEQFF. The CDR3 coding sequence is TGTGCCAGCAGCTTGGGAGGGAGGACCTACAATGAGCAGTTCTTC.